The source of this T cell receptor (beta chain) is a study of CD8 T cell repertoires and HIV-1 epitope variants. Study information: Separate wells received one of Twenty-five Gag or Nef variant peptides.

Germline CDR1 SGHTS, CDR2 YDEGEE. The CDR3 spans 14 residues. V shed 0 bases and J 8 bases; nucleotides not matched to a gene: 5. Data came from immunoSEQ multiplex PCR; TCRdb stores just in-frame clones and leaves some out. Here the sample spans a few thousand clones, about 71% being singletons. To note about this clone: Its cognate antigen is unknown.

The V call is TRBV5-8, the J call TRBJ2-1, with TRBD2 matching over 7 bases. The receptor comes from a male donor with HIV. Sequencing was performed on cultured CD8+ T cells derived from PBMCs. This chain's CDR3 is CASSLDSGLDEQFF. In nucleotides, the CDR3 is TGTGCCAGCAGCTTGGATAGCGGGTTGGATGAGCAGTTCTTC. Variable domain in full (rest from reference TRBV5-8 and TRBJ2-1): EAGVTQSPTHLIKTRGQQATLRCSPISGHTSVYWYQQALGLGLQFLLWYDEGEERNRGNFPPRFSGRQFPNYSSELNVNALELEDSALYLCASSLDSGLDEQFFGPGTRLTVL.